Below, one T cell receptor beta chain is given with its context. Generated by immunoSEQ multiplex PCR, the TCRdb table keeps only in-frame clones and is missing some. The sample lists approximately 170,000 clones, roughly 80% occurring once. V shed 6 bases and J 5 bases; nucleotides not matched to a gene: 19. CDR3 length equals 18 residues. In germline, CDR1 is SNHLY, CDR2 FYNNEI. The sample originates from a study of blood T cell repertoires in COVID-19. This TCR was recovered from a woman in her seventies with COVID-19, enrolled during active disease. Sequenced: peripheral blood. V usage is TRBV2 and J usage is TRBJ2-5; 9 nucleotides align to TRBD2. CDR3 sequence: CASSSPWREGRKGETQYF. The DNA for the CDR3 is TGTGCCAGCAGCTCTCCCTGGCGGGAGGGCCGGAAAGGGGAGACCCAGTACTTC.